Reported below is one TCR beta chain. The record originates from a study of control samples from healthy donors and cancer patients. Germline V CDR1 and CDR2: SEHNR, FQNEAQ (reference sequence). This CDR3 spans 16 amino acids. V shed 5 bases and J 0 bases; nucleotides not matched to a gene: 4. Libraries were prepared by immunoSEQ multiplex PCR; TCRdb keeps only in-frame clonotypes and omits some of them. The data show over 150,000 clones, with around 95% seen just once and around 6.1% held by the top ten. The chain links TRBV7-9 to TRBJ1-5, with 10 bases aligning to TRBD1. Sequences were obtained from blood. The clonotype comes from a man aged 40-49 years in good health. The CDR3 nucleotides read TGTGCCAGCAGCACCGGGACAGGGGATAGCAATCAGCCCCAGCATTTT. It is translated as CASSTGTGDSNQPQHF.